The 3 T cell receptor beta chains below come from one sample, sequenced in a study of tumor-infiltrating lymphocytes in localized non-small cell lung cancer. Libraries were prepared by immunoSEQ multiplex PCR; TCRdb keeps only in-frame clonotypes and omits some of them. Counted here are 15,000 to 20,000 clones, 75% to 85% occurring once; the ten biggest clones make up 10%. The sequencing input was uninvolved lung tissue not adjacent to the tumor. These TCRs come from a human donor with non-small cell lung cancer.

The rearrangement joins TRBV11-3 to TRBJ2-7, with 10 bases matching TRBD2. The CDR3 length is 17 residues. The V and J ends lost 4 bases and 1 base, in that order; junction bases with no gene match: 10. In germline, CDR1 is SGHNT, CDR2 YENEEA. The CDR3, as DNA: TGTGCCAGCAGCTCCCCGGGACTAGCGATGCTTTCCTACGAGCAGTACTTC. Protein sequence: CASSSPGLAMLSYEQYF. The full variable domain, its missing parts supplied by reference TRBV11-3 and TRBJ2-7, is EAGVVQSPRYKIIEKKQPVAFWCNPISGHNTLYWYLQNLGQGPELLIRYENEEAVDDSQLPKDRFSAERLKGVDSTLKIQPAELGDSAVYLCASSSPGLAMLSYEQYFGPGTRLTVT.

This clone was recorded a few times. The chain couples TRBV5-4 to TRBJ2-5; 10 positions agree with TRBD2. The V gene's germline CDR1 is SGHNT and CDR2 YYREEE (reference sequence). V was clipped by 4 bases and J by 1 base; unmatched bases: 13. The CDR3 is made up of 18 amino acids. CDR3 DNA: TGTGCCAGCAGCCCCTCTTTAGGGAGCGGGAGGGTCCAAGAGACCCAGTACTTC. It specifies CASSPSLGSGRVQETQYF.

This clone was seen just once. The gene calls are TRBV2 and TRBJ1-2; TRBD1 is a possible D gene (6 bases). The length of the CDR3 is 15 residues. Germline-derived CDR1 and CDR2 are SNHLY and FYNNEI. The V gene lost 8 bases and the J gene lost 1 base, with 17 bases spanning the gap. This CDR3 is CASPGAGGFNYGYTF. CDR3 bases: TGTGCCAGCCCGGGCGCCGGGGGCTTTAACTATGGCTACACCTTC.